This T cell receptor beta chain was captured by sequencing in a study of CD8 T cells in Susac syndrome. Random hexamers served to reverse transcribe roughly 0.45 to 1 ug RNA. TCRdb ran MiXCR on the immunoSEQ multiplex PCR reads and lists one entry per CDR3 protein. The sample contains about 160,000 distinct CDR3 sequences, 92% of which appear only once. The germline V gene has CDR1 SGHTA and CDR2 FQGNSA. V gave up 5 bases and J gave up 6 bases; unmatched junction bases: 13. The CDR3 runs 16 residues. Sequenced: CD4+ T cells from PBMCs. The TCR sequence derives from a human donor in good health. The chain combines TRBV7-2 with TRBJ1-2, with 9 bases that match TRBD1. CDR3 protein: CASSTTLTGGVDGYTF. CDR3 bases: TGTGCCAGCAGCACCACGCTGACAGGGGGAGTTGATGGCTACACCTTC. The full variable domain, its missing parts supplied by reference TRBV7-2 and TRBJ1-2, is GAGVSQSPSNKVTEKGKDVELRCDPISGHTALYWYRQSLGQGLEFLIYFQGNSAPDKSGLPSDRFSAERTGGSVSTLTIQRTQQEDSAVYLCASSTTLTGGVDGYTFGSGTRLTVV.